A single sample is the source of the 3 T cell receptor beta chains below, sequenced in a study of T cell responses to AZD1222 COVID-19 vaccine (dated by TCRdb to the early 2020s). Taken with the paper, the label for time point translates to: baseline before first vaccination. Receptor amplification or capture employed the immunoSEQ multiplex PCR assay. In TCRdb, the immuneACCESS table is reduced to in-frame sequences with V and J assigned. These tables do not hold every clone; where another copy was compared, an unresolved V gene accounts for under half, and the others remain unexplained. The sample table contains more than 50,000 clones; only one count was recorded for about 90% of them. Under 5% of the sample is in the top ten clones. Sequencing was performed on peripheral blood, taken on day 0 of AZD1222 vaccination. The origin of the receptors is an adult in good health.

The chain joins TRBV5-8 to TRBJ1-1; D is ambiguous. The CDR3 loop spans 14 amino acids. CDR1 is SGHTS and CDR2 is YDEGEE in the germline V gene. V lost 0 bases, J lost 4 bases, and 10 bases lay in between. The CDR3 DNA reads TGTGCCAGCAGCTTGGGTGTGGGCCGCACTGAAGCTTTCTTT. Translated, it gives CASSLGVGRTEAFF.

The genes are TRBV19 and TRBJ1-4; D is ambiguous. Germline V gene lookup returns CDR1 LNHDA and CDR2 SQIVND (reference sequence). Trimming took off 4 bases at V and 1 base at J, with 7 bases between the two ends. This CDR3 region has 14 residues. The DNA for the CDR3 is TGTGCCAGTAGTAAGGGAATAACTAATGAAAAACTGTTTTTT. Protein sequence: CASSKGITNEKLFF.

The chain joins TRBV14 to TRBJ2-4; 9 nucleotides match TRBD1. Germline values: CDR1 SGHDN, CDR2 FVKESK. J gave up 0 bases and V 4 bases, and 10 bases lay outside the gene matches. This CDR3 has 18 residues. The CDR3 loop is CASSPLPGQGLAKNIQYF. The CDR3 nucleotides are TGTGCCAGCAGCCCCCTTCCGGGACAGGGACTAGCCAAAAACATTCAGTACTTC.